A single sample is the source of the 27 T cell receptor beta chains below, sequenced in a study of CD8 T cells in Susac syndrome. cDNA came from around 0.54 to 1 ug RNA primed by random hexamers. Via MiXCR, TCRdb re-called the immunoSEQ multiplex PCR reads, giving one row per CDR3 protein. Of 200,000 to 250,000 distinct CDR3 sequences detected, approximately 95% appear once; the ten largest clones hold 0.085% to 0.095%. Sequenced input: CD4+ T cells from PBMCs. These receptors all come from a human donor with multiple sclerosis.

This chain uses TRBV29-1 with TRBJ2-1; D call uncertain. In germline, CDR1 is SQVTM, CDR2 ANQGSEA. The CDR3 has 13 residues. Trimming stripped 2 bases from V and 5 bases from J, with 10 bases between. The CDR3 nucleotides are TGCAGCGTTGAAAGCCTCGCCGACAATGAGCAGTTCTTC. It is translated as CSVESLADNEQFF.

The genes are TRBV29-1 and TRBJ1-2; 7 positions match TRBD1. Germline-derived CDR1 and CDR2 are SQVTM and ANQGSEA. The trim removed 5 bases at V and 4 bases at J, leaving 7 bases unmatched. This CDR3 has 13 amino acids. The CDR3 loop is CSVTEGASYGYTF. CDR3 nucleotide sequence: TGCAGCGTTACTGAGGGGGCGTCCTATGGCTACACCTTC. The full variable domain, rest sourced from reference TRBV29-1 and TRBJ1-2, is SAVISQKPSRDICQRGTSLTIQCQVDSQVTMMFWYRQQPGQSLTLIATANQGSEATYESGFVIDKFPISRPNLTFSTLTVSNMSPEDSSIYLCSVTEGASYGYTFGSGTRLTVV.

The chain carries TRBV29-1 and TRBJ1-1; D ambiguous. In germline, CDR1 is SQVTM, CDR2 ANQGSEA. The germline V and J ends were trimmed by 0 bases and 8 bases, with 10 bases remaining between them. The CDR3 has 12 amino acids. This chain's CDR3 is CSVEDPIREAFF. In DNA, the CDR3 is TGCAGCGTTGAAGACCCAATTCGCGAAGCTTTCTTT.

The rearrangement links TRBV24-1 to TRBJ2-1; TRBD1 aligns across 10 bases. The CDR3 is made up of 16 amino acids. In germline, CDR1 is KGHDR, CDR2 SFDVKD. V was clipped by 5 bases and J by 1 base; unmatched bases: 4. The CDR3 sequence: CATSAPGQGSYNEQFF. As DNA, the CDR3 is TGTGCCACCAGTGCTCCGGGACAGGGGTCCTACAATGAGCAGTTCTTC.

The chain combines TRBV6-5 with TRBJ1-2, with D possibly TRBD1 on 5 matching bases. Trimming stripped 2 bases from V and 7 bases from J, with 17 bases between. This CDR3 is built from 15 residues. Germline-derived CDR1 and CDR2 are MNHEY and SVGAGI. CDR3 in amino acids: CASSYGAGTGGGYTF. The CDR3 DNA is TGTGCCAGCAGTTACGGAGCCGGGACTGGTGGTGGCTACACCTTC.

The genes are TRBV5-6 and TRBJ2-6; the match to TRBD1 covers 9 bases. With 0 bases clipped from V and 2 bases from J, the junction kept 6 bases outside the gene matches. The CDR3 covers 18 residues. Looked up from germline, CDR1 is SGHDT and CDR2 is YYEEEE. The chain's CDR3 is CASSLVRTGAPGANVLTF. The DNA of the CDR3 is TGTGCCAGCAGCTTGGTAAGGACAGGGGCCCCTGGGGCCAACGTCCTGACTTTC.

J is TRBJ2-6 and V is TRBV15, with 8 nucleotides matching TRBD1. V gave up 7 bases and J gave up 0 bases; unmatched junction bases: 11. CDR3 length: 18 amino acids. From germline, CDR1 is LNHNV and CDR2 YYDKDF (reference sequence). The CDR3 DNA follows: TGTGCCACCAAGGGCCGGGGGACAGGCAGCTCTGGGGCCAACGTCCTGACTTTC. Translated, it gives CATKGRGTGSSGANVLTF.

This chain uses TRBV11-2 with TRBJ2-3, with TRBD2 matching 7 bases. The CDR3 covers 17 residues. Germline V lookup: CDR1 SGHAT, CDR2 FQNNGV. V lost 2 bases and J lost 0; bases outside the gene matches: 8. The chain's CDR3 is CASSLILRGYSTDTQYF. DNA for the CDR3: TGTGCCAGCAGCTTAATATTGCGGGGGTATAGCACAGATACGCAGTATTTT.

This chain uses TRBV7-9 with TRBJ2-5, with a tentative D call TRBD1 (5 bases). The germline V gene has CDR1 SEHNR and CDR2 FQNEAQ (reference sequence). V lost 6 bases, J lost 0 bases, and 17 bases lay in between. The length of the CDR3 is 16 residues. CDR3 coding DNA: TGTGCCAGCAGGCTAGGGGTAGCTGGCTACCAAGAGACCCAGTACTTC. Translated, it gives CASRLGVAGYQETQYF.

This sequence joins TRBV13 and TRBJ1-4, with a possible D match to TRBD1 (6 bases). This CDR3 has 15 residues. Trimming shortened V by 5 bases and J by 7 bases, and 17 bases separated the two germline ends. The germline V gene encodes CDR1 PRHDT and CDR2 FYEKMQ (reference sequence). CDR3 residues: CASSLQGRVGEKLFF. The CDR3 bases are TGTGCCAGCAGCCTACAGGGAAGAGTCGGTGAAAAACTGTTTTTT.

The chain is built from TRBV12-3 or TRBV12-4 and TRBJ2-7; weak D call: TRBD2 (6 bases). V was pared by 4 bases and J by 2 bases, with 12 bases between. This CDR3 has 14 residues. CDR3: CASSSPGLAYEQYF. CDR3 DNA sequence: TGTGCCAGCAGTTCCCCGGGACTGGCCTACGAGCAGTACTTC.

The CDR3 DNA reads TGTGCCAGCAGCCGCATTGCTGAGCAGTTCTTC. It codes for CASSRIAEQFF. V is TRBV7-8 and J is TRBJ2-1; D gene ambiguous. The V gene's germline CDR1 is SGHVS and CDR2 FQNEAQ. There are 11 residues in the CDR3. V shed 5 bases and J shed 9 bases, with 8 bases lying between them. The entire variable domain, with the rest obtained from reference TRBV7-8 and TRBJ2-1, is as follows: GAGVSQSPRYKVAKRGQDVALRCDPISGHVSLFWYQQALGQGPEFLTYFQNEAQLDKSGLPSDRFFAERPEGSVSTLKIQRTQQEDSAVYLCASSRIAEQFFGPGTRLTVL.

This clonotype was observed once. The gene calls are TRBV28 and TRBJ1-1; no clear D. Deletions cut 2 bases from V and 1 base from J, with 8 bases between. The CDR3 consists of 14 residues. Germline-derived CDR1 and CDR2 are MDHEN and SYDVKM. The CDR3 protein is CASSLRLQNTEAFF. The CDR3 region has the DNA TGTGCCAGCAGTTTACGACTTCAGAACACTGAAGCTTTCTTT.

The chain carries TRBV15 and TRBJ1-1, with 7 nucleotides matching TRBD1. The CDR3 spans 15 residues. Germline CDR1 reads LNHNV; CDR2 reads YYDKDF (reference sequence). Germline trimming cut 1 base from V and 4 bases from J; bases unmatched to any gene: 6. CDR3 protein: CATSRATGVGTEAFF. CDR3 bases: TGTGCCACCAGCAGAGCCACAGGGGTGGGCACTGAAGCTTTCTTT.

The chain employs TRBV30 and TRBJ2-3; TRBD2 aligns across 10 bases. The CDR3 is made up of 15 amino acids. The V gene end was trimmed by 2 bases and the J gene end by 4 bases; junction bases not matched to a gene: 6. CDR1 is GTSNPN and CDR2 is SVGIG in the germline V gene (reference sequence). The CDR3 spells CAWSKGLASADTQYF. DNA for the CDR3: TGTGCCTGGAGTAAGGGACTAGCGTCCGCAGATACGCAGTATTTT. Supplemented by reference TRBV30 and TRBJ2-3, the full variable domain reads SQTIHQWPATLVQPVGSPLSLECTVEGTSNPNLYWYRQAAGRGLQLLFYSVGIGQISSEVPQNLSASRPQDRQFILSSKKLLLSDSGFYLCAWSKGLASADTQYFGPGTRLTVL.

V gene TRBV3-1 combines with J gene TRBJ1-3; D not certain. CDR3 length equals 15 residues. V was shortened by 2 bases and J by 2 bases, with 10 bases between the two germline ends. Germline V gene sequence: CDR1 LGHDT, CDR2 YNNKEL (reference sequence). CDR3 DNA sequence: TGTGCCAGCAGCCAACTCAGCACTGCTGGAAACACCATATATTTT. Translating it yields CASSQLSTAGNTIYF. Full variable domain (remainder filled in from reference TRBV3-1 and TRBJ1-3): DTAVSQTPKYLVTQMGNDKSIKCEQNLGHDTMYWYKQDSKKFLKIMFSYNNKELIINETVPNRFSPKSPDKAHLNLHINSLELGDSAVYFCASSQLSTAGNTIYFGEGSWLTVV.

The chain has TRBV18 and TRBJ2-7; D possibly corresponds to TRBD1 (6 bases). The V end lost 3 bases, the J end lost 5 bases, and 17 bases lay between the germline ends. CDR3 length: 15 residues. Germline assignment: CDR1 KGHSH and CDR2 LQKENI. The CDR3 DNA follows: TGTGCCAGCTCACCTAACAGGGCGACCGCCGACGAGCAGTACTTC. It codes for CASSPNRATADEQYF.

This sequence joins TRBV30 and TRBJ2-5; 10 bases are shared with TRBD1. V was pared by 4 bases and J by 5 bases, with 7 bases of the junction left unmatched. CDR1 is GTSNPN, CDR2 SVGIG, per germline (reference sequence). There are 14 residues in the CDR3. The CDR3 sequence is CAWTDRGLAETQYF. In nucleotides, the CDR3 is TGTGCCTGGACGGACAGGGGGTTAGCGGAGACCCAGTACTTC.

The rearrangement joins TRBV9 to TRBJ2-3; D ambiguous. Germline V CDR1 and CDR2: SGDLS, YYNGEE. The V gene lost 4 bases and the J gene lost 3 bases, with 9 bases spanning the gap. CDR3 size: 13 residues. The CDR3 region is CASSRTTTDTQYF. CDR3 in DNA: TGTGCCAGCAGCAGAACGACTACAGATACGCAGTATTTT.

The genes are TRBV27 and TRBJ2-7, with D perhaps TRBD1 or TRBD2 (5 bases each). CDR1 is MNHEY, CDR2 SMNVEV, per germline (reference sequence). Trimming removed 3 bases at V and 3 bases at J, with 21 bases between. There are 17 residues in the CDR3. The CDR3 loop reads CASSFRGRTPTYYEQYF. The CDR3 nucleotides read TGTGCCAGCAGTTTCCGGGGACGGACTCCAACCTACTACGAGCAGTACTTC.

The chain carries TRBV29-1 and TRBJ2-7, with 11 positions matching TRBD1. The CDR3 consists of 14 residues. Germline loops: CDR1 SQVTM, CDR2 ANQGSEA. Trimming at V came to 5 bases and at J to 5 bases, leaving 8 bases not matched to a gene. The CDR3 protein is CSVSGGQGDDEQYF. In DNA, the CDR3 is TGCAGCGTTAGCGGGGGACAGGGGGACGACGAGCAGTACTTC.

CDR3 coding DNA: TGCAGCGTTGAAAGGTCCGGGTTAGGCACTGAAGCTTTCTTT. Protein sequence: CSVERSGLGTEAFF. This chain joins TRBV29-1 and TRBJ1-1; D not certain. The CDR3 consists of 14 residues. Trimming took 2 bases from V and 4 from J, leaving 14 bases between them. Germline loops: CDR1 SQVTM, CDR2 ANQGSEA.

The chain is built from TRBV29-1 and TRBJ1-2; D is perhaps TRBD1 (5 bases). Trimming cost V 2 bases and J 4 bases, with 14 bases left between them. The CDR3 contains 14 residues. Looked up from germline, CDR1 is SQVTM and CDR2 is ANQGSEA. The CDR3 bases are TGCAGCGTTGAACTGGGTCAGGGAGGCTATGGCTACACCTTC. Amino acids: CSVELGQGGYGYTF.

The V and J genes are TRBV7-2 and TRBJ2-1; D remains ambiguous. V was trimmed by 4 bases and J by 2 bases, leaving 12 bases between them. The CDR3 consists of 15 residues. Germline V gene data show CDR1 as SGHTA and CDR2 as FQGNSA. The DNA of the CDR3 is TGTGCCAGCAGCTGGGCGACGGAAACCTACAATGAGCAGTTCTTC. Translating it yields CASSWATETYNEQFF.

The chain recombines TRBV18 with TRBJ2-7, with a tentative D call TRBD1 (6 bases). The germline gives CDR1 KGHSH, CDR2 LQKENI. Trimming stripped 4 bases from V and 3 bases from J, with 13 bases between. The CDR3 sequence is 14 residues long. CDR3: CASSLSRTDYEQYF. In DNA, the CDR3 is TGTGCCAGCTCACTAAGTCGGACAGACTACGAGCAGTACTTC.

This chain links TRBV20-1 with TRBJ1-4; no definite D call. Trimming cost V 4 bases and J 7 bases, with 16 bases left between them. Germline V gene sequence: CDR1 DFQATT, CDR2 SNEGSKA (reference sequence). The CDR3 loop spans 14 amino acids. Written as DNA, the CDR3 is TGCAGTGCTAACCTTGGGTGGTTGGGTGAAAAACTGTTTTTT. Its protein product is CSANLGWLGEKLFF.

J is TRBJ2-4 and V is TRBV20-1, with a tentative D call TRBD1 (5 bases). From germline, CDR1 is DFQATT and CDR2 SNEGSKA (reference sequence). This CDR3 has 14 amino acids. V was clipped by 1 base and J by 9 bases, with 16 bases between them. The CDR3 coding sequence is TGCAGTGCTAGAGTATCGGAGCAGGGTGGCATTCAGTACTTC. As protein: CSARVSEQGGIQYF.